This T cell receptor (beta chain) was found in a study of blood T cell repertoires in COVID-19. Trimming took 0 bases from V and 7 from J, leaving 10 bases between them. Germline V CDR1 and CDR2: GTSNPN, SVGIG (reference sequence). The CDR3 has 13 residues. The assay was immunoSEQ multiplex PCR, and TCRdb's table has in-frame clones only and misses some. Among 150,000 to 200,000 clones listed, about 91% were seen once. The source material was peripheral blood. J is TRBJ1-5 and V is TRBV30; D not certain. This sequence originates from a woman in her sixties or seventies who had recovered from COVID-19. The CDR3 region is CAWSVLLGQPQHF. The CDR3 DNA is TGTGCCTGGAGTGTACTGCTAGGCCAGCCCCAGCATTTT.